This T cell receptor beta chain appears in the sequencing data of a study of blood T cell repertoires in COVID-19. The cohort comprised adults aged 18 to 89 years residing in around 25 US areas. This clone appeared once. The V gene lost 3 bases and the J gene lost 5 bases, with 11 bases spanning the gap. The length of the CDR3 is 14 residues. Looked up from germline, CDR1 is KGHSH and CDR2 is LQKENI. Per the original methods: Estimated nucleated cell counts came from reference gene primer amplification. This table comes from immunoSEQ multiplex PCR, and its TCRdb copy is limited to in-frame clones, with some not included. The V and J calls and clone size were taken over from that table, and D and trimming were inferred from the DNA. This sample has 150,000 to 250,000 clones; roughly 82% occur once, and the top ten carry approximately 10%.

The clonotype originates from a man in his forties or fifties who had recovered from COVID-19. The genes are TRBV18 and TRBJ1-3; TRBD1 might be the D (6 bases). Sequencing was performed on PBMCs or T cells enriched from blood (not recorded which). The CDR3 bases are TGTGCCAGCTCACCCAGCGGACAGCGAAACACCATATATTTT. This sequence encodes CASSPSGQRNTIYF.